This is a list of T cell receptor beta chains from one sample in a study of OX40 agonist ivuxolimab in advanced cancers. TCRdb's copy holds only in-frame clones and misses some; the assay was immunoSEQ multiplex PCR. Counted here are nearly 60,000 clones, around four fifths occurring once; the ten biggest clones make up 0.75% to 0.8%. This specimen was CD4+ or CD8+ T cells sorted from blood, taken in a trial of the OX40 agonist ivuxolimab. The receptors were gathered from an adult with an advanced solid tumor such as melanoma, head and neck, liver or kidney cancer. Each CDR3 is given with its conserved first and last residue. D genes are given only for firm matches. The listing skips clone size in some rows; elsewhere it reads once, few, many or a size class.

J: TRBJ2-2
size: NA
V: TRBV6-5
D: NA
CDR3: CASSSSSLGELFF
DNA: TGTGCCAGCAGTTCCTCTAGTCTCGGGGAGCTGTTTTTT

J: TRBJ1-1
size: NA
V: TRBV10-1
D: NA
CDR3: CASSETRNTEAFF
DNA: TGCGCCAGCAGTGAGACCAGGAACACTGAAGCTTTCTTT

J: TRBJ2-7
size: NA
V: TRBV5-1
D: NA
CDR3: CASSFSGGQSYEQYF
DNA: TGCGCCAGCAGCTTTAGTGGGGGGCAATCCTACGAGCAGTACTTC

J: TRBJ1-4
size: once
V: TRBV4-2
D: TRBD1
CDR3: CASSLGQDEKLFF
DNA: TGTGCCAGCAGTCTCGGACAGGACGAAAAACTGTTTTTT

J: TRBJ1-1
size: few
V: TRBV11-3
D: TRBD1
CDR3: CASSPRTGPAFF
DNA: TGTGCCAGCAGCCCACGGACAGGGCCCGCTTTCTTT

J: TRBJ2-2
size: NA
V: TRBV9
D: TRBD1
CDR3: CASSIRTGRGSGELFF
DNA: TGTGCCAGCAGCATTCGGACAGGGAGAGGCTCCGGGGAGCTGTTTTTT

J: TRBJ2-6
size: once
V: TRBV27
D: NA
CDR3: CASSLFQGGAGANVLTF
DNA: TGTGCCAGCAGTTTATTCCAGGGTGGGGCTGGGGCCAACGTCCTGACTTTC

J: TRBJ2-2
size: NA
V: TRBV5-1
D: NA
CDR3: CASSYIGGGELFF
DNA: TGCGCCAGCAGCTACATTGGAGGTGGGGAGCTGTTTTTT

J: TRBJ1-3
size: once
V: TRBV5-6
D: NA
CDR3: CASSLALGFGGNTIYF
DNA: TGTGCCAGCAGCTTGGCTCTGGGTTTTGGAGGAAACACCATATATTTT

J: TRBJ2-7
size: NA
V: TRBV19
D: TRBD1
CDR3: CASSIRQGPSYEQYF
DNA: TGTGCCAGTAGTATCAGACAGGGGCCCTCCTACGAGCAGTACTTC

J: TRBJ2-7
size: NA
V: TRBV2
D: NA
CDR3: CASSKALQGSEQYF
DNA: TGTGCCAGCAGTAAAGCCTTACAGGGTTCCGAGCAGTACTTC

J: TRBJ2-3
size: NA
V: TRBV29-1
D: NA
CDR3: CSVLPLQGRTDTQYF
DNA: TGCAGCGTCCTCCCTTTACAGGGACGCACAGATACGCAGTATTTT

J: TRBJ2-2
size: few
V: TRBV27
D: NA
CDR3: CASSLNRLTGELFF
DNA: TGTGCCAGCAGTTTAAACAGGCTGACCGGGGAGCTGTTTTTT

J: TRBJ2-7
size: NA
V: TRBV19
D: TRBD2
CDR3: CASSLGTSGGYEQYF
DNA: TGTGCCAGTAGTCTCGGGACTAGCGGGGGCTACGAGCAGTACTTC

J: TRBJ1-1
size: few
V: TRBV5-1
D: NA
CDR3: CASSLGDGNTEAFF
DNA: TGCGCCAGCAGCTTGGGGGACGGGAACACTGAAGCTTTCTTT

J: TRBJ2-1
size: NA
V: TRBV9
D: TRBD1
CDR3: CASSVQGAYNEQFF
DNA: TGTGCCAGCAGCGTACAGGGGGCCTACAATGAGCAGTTCTTC